A single sample is the source of the 22 T cell receptor beta chains below, sequenced in a study of long-term antiretroviral therapy in people with HIV. This was the immunoSEQ v3.0 assay at survey level. TCRdb's table, derived via immunoSEQ multiplex PCR, lists solely in-frame clones and lacks some. The sample lists about 27,000 clones; roughly 85% were seen once. Here the sequenced sample was unsorted PBMCs, taken 0.8 years before starting antiretroviral therapy. The source of these receptors is a man aged 18 to 35 with HIV.

CDR3 nucleotides: TGTGCCAGCTCAACAGGGTCCTACGAGCAGTACTTC. This translates into CASSTGSYEQYF. This chain joins TRBV27 and TRBJ2-7; possibly TRBD1 for D (6 bases). The germline V gene encodes CDR1 MNHEY and CDR2 SMNVEV (reference sequence). The V gene lost 8 bases and the J gene lost 1 base, with 9 bases spanning the gap. The CDR3 is 12 amino acids.

This clone has a handful of counts. Other DNA sequences from this sample encode an identical CDR3 as well. The rearrangement joins TRBV6-5 to TRBJ2-7; D remains unclear. With 0 bases removed from V and 3 bases from J, the gap between germline ends came to 9 bases. This CDR3 has 14 amino acids. Germline CDR1 MNHEY, CDR2 SVGAGI. Here the CDR3 reads CASSYSGSSYEQYF. The DNA for the CDR3 is TGTGCCAGCAGTTACTCAGGATCCAGCTACGAGCAGTACTTC.

This chain uses TRBV19 with TRBJ1-5, with TRBD1 identical over 8 bases. This CDR3 is built from 16 residues. The trim removed 6 bases at V and 3 bases at J, leaving 10 bases unmatched. Per germline, CDR1 LNHDA and CDR2 SQIVND (reference sequence). The CDR3: CASSHSQGAINQPQHF. The CDR3 DNA is TGTGCCAGTAGCCACTCCCAGGGGGCCATCAATCAGCCCCAGCATTTT.

The V gene is TRBV9, the J gene TRBJ1-1, with D possibly matching TRBD1 (5 bases). The V gene's germline CDR1 is SGDLS and CDR2 YYNGEE. V was trimmed by 4 bases and J by 10 bases, leaving 20 bases between them. The CDR3 totals 14 residues. The CDR3 nucleotides are TGTGCCAGCAGCTCAGGTACAGGTGAAGTGGGAGCTTTCTTT. This gives the protein CASSSGTGEVGAFF.

The gene calls are TRBV18 and TRBJ2-7; 7 nucleotides align to TRBD1. CDR1 KGHSH and CDR2 LQKENI come from the germline V gene. The CDR3 totals 15 residues. V dropped 5 bases and J dropped 5; count of bases not matched to a gene: 12. The CDR3 here is CASSSGGAVVHEQYF. CDR3 nucleotide sequence: TGTGCCAGCTCATCAGGGGGAGCGGTTGTCCACGAGCAGTACTTC.

This clone is a singleton in its sample. The rearrangement joins TRBV30 to TRBJ2-7; D possibly matches TRBD1 or TRBD2 (5 bases each). Between the trimmed V and J ends, which lost 0 bases and 4 bases, there was a span of 13 bases. The germline V gene encodes CDR1 GTSNPN and CDR2 SVGIG (reference sequence). CDR3 length: 14 residues. CDR3 DNA: TGTGCCTGGAGTGTCTGGACTGGGGCTTACGAGCAGTACTTC. Translated, it gives CAWSVWTGAYEQYF.

This clone was seen more than once but under ten times. The chain is built from TRBV7-9 and TRBJ2-2; no firm D call. CDR1 is SEHNR and CDR2 is FQNEAQ in the germline V gene (reference sequence). The V gene lost 3 bases and the J gene lost 8 bases, with 7 bases spanning the gap. The CDR3 consists of 12 residues. In DNA form, the CDR3 reads TGTGCCAGCAGCTTCCGCCTTGGGGAGCTGTTTTTT. Translation gives CASSFRLGELFF.

This clone was seen only once. CDR3 amino acids: CASTTTPGQGDTEAFF. CDR3 coding DNA: TGTGCCAGCACCACGACCCCGGGACAGGGCGACACTGAAGCTTTCTTT. The rearrangement links TRBV11-2 to TRBJ1-1, with 9 bases aligning to TRBD1. This CDR3 is built from 16 residues. Germline V gives CDR1 SGHAT, CDR2 FQNNGV. J lost 3 bases, V lost 7 bases, and 12 bases had no gene match.

The CDR3 loop reads CASSLQGLRNEQFF. The CDR3 DNA reads TGTGCCAGCAGCCTTCAAGGTTTGAGGAATGAGCAGTTCTTC. This chain connects TRBV14 to TRBJ2-1; D gene ambiguous. Germline V CDR1 and CDR2: SGHDN, FVKESK. Trimming stripped 4 bases from V and 7 bases from J, with 14 bases between. The CDR3 spans 14 residues.

The V call is TRBV5-1, the J call TRBJ2-7, with a possible D match to TRBD2 (7 bases). This CDR3 is 13 amino acids long. CDR1 is SGHRS, CDR2 YFSETQ, per germline. V lost 5 bases and J lost 7, with 16 bases in between. This chain's CDR3 is CASSFAGAEEQYF. Here the CDR3 DNA reads TGCGCCAGCAGTTTCGCGGGGGCCGAAGAGCAGTACTTC.

The chain uses TRBV28 and TRBJ1-4; tentative D call: TRBD1 (6 bases). This CDR3 is built from 15 residues. Trimming shortened V by 6 bases and J by 10 bases, and 21 bases separated the two germline ends. Germline CDR1 and CDR2: MDHEN and SYDVKM. The DNA of the CDR3 is TGTGCCAGCAGCCCAAGTGGGGGGCCCCGTGGAAAACTGTTTTTT. Residues: CASSPSGGPRGKLFF.

The chain has TRBV5-1 and TRBJ2-3, with TRBD2 identical over 7 bases. The germline CDR1 and CDR2 sequences are SGHRS and YFSETQ. This CDR3 spans 15 amino acids. V lost 2 bases, J lost 3 bases, and 6 bases stayed unmatched. CDR3 sequence reads: CASSFGGSQTDTQYF. CDR3 nucleotide sequence: TGCGCCAGCAGCTTCGGGGGGAGCCAAACAGATACGCAGTATTTT.

This chain links TRBV27 with TRBJ2-7; no firm D call. Germline CDR1 is MNHEY and CDR2 is SMNVEV (reference sequence). CDR3 length: 15 amino acids. V was shortened by 6 bases and J by 1 base, with 16 bases between the two germline ends. The CDR3 reads CASRPGSHGSYEQYF. Here the CDR3 DNA reads TGTGCCAGCAGACCCGGGTCCCATGGGTCCTACGAGCAGTACTTC.

The chain joins TRBV4-2 to TRBJ2-3; 11 nucleotides line up with TRBD1. V shed 1 base, J shed 4 bases, and the junction held 1 base outside the gene matches. The CDR3 contains 15 residues. Germline V gives CDR1 LGHNA, CDR2 YNFKEQ. This CDR3 is CASSQGTGGADTQYF. CDR3 nucleotides: TGTGCCAGCAGCCAAGGGACAGGGGGCGCAGATACGCAGTATTTT.

The genes are TRBV27 and TRBJ2-3; D not resolved. Between the trimmed V and J ends, which lost 6 bases and 2 bases, there was a span of 6 bases. This CDR3 spans 12 amino acids. Germline V CDR1 and CDR2: MNHEY, SMNVEV (reference sequence). CDR3 nucleotide sequence: TGTGCCAGCAGCCCAAACACAGATACGCAGTATTTT. This translates into CASSPNTDTQYF.

The chain joins TRBV7-2 to TRBJ2-7; D is unclear. The CDR3 totals 13 residues. Trimming left V 8 bases short and J 2 bases short, with 13 bases between. Germline V gives CDR1 SGHTA, CDR2 FQGNSA. This CDR3 reads CASSARPTYEQYF. CDR3 DNA: TGTGCCAGCTCCGCGAGGCCCACCTACGAGCAGTACTTC.

The CDR3 spells CASSLNPTHGADTQYF. In DNA, the CDR3 is TGTGCCAGCAGCTTGAACCCCACGCATGGCGCAGATACGCAGTATTTT. V is TRBV7-8 and J is TRBJ2-3; D is uncertain. Germline V CDR1 and CDR2: SGHVS, FQNEAQ. The CDR3 contains 16 residues. Between the trimmed V and J ends, which lost 3 bases and 4 bases, there was a span of 17 bases.

The J gene is TRBJ1-1, the V gene TRBV14; D may be TRBD1 (6 bases). This CDR3 comprises 15 residues. Trimming pared 4 bases from V and 5 bases from J, leaving 17 bases between. CDR1 is SGHDN, CDR2 FVKESK, per germline. The CDR3 here is CASSPLQGLQTEAFF. The CDR3 nucleotides read TGTGCCAGCAGCCCGTTACAGGGACTCCAAACTGAAGCTTTCTTT.

The chain uses TRBV7-5 and TRBJ2-3; the listed D gene, TRBD2, was not tested against the DNA. TRBV7-5 is termed a pseudogene. The length of the CDR3 is 17 residues. DNA of the CDR3: TGTGCCAGAAGCTTAGGGCCTAGCGGGACGAAGACAGATACGCAGTATTTT. Protein product: CARSLGPSGTKTDTQYF.

J is TRBJ2-7 and V is TRBV7-9, with 7 bases identical to TRBD1. The ends lost 5 bases at V and 3 bases at J; junction bases unmatched: 7. Germline CDR1 SEHNR, CDR2 FQNEAQ (reference sequence). This CDR3 spans 14 amino acids. CDR3 bases: TGTGCCAGCAGCCCACCCGGGACAGACTACGAGCAGTACTTC. Translation: CASSPPGTDYEQYF.

This clone was counted once. The rearrangement links TRBV9 to TRBJ2-7; tentatively, D is TRBD1 or TRBD2 (5 bases each). CDR1 and CDR2 from the germline V gene are SGDLS and YYNGEE. This CDR3 contains 13 residues. V shed 3 bases and J shed 5 bases, with 12 bases lying between them. This chain's CDR3 is CASSARDGNEQYF. The CDR3 region has the DNA TGTGCCAGCAGCGCCCGGGACGGAAACGAGCAGTACTTC.

The V call is TRBV5-1, the J call TRBJ2-7; 8 positions agree with TRBD2. The length of the CDR3 is 15 residues. Germline CDR1 and CDR2: SGHRS and YFSETQ. The J segment lost 0 bases and the V segment lost 0 bases, leaving 2 bases of the junction unmatched. The CDR3 is CASSLAAGGSYEQYF. DNA for the CDR3: TGCGCCAGCAGCTTGGCGGCGGGAGGCTCCTACGAGCAGTACTTC.